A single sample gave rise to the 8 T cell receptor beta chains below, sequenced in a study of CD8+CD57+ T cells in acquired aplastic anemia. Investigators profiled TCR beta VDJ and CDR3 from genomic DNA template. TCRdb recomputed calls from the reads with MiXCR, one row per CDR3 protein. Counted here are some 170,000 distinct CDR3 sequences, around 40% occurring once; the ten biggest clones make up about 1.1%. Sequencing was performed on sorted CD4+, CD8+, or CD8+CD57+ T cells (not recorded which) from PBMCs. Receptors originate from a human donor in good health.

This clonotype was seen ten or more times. For the CDR3, the DNA is TGTGCCAGCAGCCCAGACAGATACAATGAGCAGTTCTTC. This gives the protein CASSPDRYNEQFF. The rearrangement joins TRBV7-2 to TRBJ2-1; maybe TRBD1 (5 bases). V was pared by 5 bases and J by 4 bases, with 9 bases between. The V gene's germline CDR1 is SGHTA and CDR2 FQGNSA. The CDR3 spans 13 residues.

The DNA for the CDR3 is TGTGCCAGCAGCGCCCCCGGGACAGGGATCTACAATGAGCAGTTCTTC. Residues: CASSAPGTGIYNEQFF. The genes are TRBV2 and TRBJ2-1; 9 bases map to TRBD1. The CDR3 spans 16 residues. The germline V gene has CDR1 SNHLY and CDR2 FYNNEI. The ends lost 6 bases at V and 3 bases at J; junction bases unmatched: 9.

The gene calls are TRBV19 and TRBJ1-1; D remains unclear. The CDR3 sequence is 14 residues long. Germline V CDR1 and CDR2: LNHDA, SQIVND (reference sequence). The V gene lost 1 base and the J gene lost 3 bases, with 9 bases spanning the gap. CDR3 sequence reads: CASSIADEDTEAFF. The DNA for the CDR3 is TGTGCCAGTAGTATAGCTGATGAAGACACTGAAGCTTTCTTT.

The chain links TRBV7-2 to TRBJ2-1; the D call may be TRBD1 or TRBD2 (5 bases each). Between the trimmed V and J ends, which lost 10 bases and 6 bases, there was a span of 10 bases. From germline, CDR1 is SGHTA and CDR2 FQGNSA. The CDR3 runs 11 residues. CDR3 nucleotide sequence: TGTGCCACGGGGCTGACCAATGAGCAGTTCTTC. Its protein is CATGLTNEQFF.

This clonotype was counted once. The DNA for the CDR3 is TGTGCCAGCAGCTTTGATCAGTCCGAGCAGTACTTC. This sequence encodes CASSFDQSEQYF. The chain recombines TRBV7-3 with TRBJ2-7; D is unclear. V was trimmed by 3 bases and J by 6 bases, leaving 9 bases between them. CDR1 SGHTA and CDR2 FQGTGA come from the germline V gene. The length of the CDR3 is 12 residues.

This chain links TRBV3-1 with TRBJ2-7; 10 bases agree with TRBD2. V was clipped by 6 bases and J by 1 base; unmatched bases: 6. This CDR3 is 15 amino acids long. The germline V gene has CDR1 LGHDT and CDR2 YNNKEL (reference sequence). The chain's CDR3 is CASSLGTSDSYEQYF. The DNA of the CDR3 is TGTGCCAGCAGTCTCGGGACTAGCGATTCCTACGAGCAGTACTTC.

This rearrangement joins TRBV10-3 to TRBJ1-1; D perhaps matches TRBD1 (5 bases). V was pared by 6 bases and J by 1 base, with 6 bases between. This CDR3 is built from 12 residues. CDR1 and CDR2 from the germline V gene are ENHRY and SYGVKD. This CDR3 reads CAIRGANTEAFF. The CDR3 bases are TGTGCCATCAGAGGGGCGAACACTGAAGCTTTCTTT.

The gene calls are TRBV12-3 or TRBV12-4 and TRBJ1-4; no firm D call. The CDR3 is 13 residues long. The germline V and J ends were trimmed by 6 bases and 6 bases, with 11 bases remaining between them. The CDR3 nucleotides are TGTGCCAGCAGGAGAAGGAGGGATGAAAAACTGTTTTTT. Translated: CASRRRRDEKLFF.